This TCR beta chain is drawn from a study of graft-versus-host responses after intestinal transplantation. The CDR3 loop spans 17 amino acids. V was pared by 3 bases and J by 4 bases, with 22 bases between. The germline V gene has CDR1 MNHNS and CDR2 SASEGT. Profiling relied on immunoSEQ multiplex PCR, and the TCRdb table lists in-frame clones only, not all of them. The sample holds roughly 100,000 clones, 93% seen once. For this clone: Antigen: not known.

This specimen was unstimulated CD8+ T cells sorted from spleen or lymph node cells, taken before intestinal transplant. The chain is built from TRBV6-1 and TRBJ2-7; D possibly corresponds to TRBD1 (6 bases). The receptor's source is a human donor who received an intestinal transplant. CDR3 nucleotides: TGTGCCAGCAGTGAGGGGCCGGGACATCCCTATGTGTACGAGCAGTACTTC. Protein: CASSEGPGHPYVYEQYF.